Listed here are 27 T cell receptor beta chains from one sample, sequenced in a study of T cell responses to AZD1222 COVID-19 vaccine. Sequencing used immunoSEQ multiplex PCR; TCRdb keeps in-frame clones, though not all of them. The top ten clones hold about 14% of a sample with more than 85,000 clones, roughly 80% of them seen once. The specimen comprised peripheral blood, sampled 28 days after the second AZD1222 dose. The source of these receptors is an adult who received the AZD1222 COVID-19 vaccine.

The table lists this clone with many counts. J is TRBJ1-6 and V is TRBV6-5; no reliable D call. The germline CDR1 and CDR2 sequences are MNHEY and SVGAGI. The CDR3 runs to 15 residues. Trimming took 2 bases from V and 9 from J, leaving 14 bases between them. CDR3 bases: TGTGCCAGCAGTTACGGACCAGCAAATCGTTCACCCCTCCACTTT. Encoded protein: CASSYGPANRSPLHF.

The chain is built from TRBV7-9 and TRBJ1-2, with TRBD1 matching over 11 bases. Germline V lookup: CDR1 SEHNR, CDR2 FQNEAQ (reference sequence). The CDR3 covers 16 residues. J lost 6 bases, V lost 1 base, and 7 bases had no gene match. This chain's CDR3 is CASSLGAGQGADGYTF. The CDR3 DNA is TGTGCCAGCAGCTTAGGAGCCGGACAGGGGGCGGATGGCTACACCTTC.

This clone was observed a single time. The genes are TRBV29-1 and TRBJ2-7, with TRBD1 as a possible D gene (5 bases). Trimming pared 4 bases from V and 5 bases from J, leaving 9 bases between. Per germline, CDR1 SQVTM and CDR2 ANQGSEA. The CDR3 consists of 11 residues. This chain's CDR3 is CSVVGRDEQYF. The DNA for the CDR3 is TGCAGCGTTGTTGGCAGGGACGAGCAGTACTTC.

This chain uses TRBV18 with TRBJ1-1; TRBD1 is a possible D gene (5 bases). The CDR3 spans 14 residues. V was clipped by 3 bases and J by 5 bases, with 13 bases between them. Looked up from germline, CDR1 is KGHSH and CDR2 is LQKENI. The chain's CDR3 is CASSPGEAGTEAFF. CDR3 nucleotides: TGTGCCAGCTCACCGGGGGAGGCGGGAACTGAAGCTTTCTTT.

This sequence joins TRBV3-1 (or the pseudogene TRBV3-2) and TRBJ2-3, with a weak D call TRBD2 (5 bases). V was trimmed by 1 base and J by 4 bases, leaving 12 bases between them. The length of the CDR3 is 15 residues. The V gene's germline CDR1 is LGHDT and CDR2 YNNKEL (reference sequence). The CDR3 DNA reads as TGTGCCAGCAGCCAAGGAAGGGCGGGCTCAGATACGCAGTATTTT. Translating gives CASSQGRAGSDTQYF.

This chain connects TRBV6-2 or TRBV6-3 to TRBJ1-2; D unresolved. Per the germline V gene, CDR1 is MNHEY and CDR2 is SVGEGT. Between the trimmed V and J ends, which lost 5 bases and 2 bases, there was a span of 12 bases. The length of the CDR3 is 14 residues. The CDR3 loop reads CASSQTISNYGYTF. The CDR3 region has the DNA TGTGCCAGCAGTCAGACTATCTCCAACTATGGCTACACCTTC.

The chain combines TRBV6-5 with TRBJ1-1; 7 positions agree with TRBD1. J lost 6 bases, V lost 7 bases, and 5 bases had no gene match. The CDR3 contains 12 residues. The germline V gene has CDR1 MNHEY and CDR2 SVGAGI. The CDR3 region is CASIGGQAEAFF. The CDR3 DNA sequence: TGTGCCAGCATCGGAGGACAGGCTGAAGCTTTCTTT.

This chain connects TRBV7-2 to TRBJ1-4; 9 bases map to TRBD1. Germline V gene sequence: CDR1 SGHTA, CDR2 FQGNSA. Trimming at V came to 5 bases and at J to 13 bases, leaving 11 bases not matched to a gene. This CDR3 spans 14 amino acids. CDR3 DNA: TGTGCCAGCAGCGAAGGGACAGGGTATCAAGGACTGTTTTTT. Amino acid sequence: CASSEGTGYQGLFF.

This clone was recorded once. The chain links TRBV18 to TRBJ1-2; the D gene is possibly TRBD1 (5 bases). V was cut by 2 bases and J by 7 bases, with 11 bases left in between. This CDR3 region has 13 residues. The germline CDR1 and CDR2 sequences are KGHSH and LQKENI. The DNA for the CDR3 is TGTGCCAGCTCACCAGGGGGAATGTCTGGCTACACCTTC. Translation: CASSPGGMSGYTF. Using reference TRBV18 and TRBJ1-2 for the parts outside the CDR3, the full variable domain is NAGVMQNPRHLVRRRGQEARLRCSPMKGHSHVYWYRQLPEEGLKFMVYLQKENIIDESGMPKERFSAEFPKEGPSILRIQQVVRGDSAAYFCASSPGGMSGYTFGSGTRLTVV.

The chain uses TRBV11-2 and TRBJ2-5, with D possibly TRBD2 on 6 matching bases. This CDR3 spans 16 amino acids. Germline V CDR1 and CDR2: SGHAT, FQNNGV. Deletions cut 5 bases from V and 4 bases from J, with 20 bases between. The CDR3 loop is CASSPLEASVRETQYF. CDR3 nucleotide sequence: TGTGCCAGCAGCCCCCTCGAGGCTAGCGTTAGAGAGACCCAGTACTTC.

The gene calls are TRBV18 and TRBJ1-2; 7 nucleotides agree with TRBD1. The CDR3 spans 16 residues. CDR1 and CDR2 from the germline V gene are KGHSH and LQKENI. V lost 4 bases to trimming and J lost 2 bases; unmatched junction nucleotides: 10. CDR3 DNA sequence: TGTGCCAGCTCACTCACAGAACAGGGGACGAACTATGGCTACACCTTC. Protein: CASSLTEQGTNYGYTF. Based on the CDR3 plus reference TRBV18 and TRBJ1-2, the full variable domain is NAGVMQNPRHLVRRRGQEARLRCSPMKGHSHVYWYRQLPEEGLKFMVYLQKENIIDESGMPKERFSAEFPKEGPSILRIQQVVRGDSAAYFCASSLTEQGTNYGYTFGSGTRLTVV.

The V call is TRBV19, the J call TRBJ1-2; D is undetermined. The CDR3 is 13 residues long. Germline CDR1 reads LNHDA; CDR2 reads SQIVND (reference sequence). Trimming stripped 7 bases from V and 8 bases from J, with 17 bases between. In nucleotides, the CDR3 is TGTGCCAGTATCGCCGGAGACACCCTCGGCTACACCTTC. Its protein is CASIAGDTLGYTF.

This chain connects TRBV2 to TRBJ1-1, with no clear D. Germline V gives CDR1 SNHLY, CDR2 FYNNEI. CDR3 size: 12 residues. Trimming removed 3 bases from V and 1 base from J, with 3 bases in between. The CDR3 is CASSEQNTEAFF. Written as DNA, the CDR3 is TGTGCCAGCAGTGAGCAGAACACTGAAGCTTTCTTT.

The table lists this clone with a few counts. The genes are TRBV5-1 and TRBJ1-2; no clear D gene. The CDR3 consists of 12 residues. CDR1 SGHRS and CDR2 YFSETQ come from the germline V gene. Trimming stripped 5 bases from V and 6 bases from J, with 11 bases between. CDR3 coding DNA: TGCGCCAGCAGTGATCGGTTTGATGGCTACACCTTC. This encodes CASSDRFDGYTF.

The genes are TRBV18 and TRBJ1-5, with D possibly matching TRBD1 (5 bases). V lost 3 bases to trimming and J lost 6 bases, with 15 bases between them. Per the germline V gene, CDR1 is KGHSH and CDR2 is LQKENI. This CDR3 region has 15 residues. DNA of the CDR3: TGTGCCAGCTCACCCACCGGGGGGGGAAGTCAGCCCCAGCATTTT. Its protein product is CASSPTGGGSQPQHF.

The CDR3 is CASRLTSGSTGYEQYF. The CDR3 DNA follows: TGTGCCAGTAGGTTGACTAGCGGGAGCACTGGGTACGAGCAGTACTTC. V usage is TRBV19 and J usage is TRBJ2-7, with 12 bases aligning to TRBD2. The CDR3 has 16 residues. Germline CDR1 and CDR2: LNHDA and SQIVND (reference sequence). V lost 6 bases, J lost 4 bases, and 10 bases stayed unmatched.

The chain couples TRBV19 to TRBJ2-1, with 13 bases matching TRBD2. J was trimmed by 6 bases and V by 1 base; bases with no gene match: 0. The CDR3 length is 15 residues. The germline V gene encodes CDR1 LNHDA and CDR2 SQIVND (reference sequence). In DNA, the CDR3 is TGTGCCAGTAGTATAGGGACTAGCGGGGGCAATGAGCAGTTCTTC. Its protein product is CASSIGTSGGNEQFF.

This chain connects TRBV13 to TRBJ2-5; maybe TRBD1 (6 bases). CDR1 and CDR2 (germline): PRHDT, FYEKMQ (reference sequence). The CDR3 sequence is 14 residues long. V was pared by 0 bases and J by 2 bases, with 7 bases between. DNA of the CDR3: TGTGCCAGCAGCTTAGGCGGACAGCAAGAGACCCAGTACTTC. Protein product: CASSLGGQQETQYF.

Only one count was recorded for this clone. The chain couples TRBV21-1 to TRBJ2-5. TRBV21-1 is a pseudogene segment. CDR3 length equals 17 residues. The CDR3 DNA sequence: TGTGCCAGCAGCACATCAACAAGCAGGGTGAGCGGAGAGACCCAGTACTTC. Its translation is CASSTSTSRVSGETQYF.

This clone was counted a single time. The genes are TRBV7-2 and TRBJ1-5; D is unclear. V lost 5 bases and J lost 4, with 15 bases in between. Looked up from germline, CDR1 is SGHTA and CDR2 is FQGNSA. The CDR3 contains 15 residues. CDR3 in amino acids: CASSLPLGENQPQHF. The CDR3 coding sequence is TGTGCCAGCAGCCTACCTTTGGGAGAAAATCAGCCCCAGCATTTT.

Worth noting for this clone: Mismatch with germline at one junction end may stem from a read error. CDR3 nucleotide sequence: TGTGCCAACAGTCCTGGTGGGCGGGAGCCTTCCAATGAGCAGTTCTTC. Residues: CANSPGGREPSNEQFF. The chain is built from TRBV28 and TRBJ2-1, with 7 bases aligning to TRBD2. Germline CDR1 reads MDHEN; CDR2 reads SYDVKM. CDR3 length: 16 residues.

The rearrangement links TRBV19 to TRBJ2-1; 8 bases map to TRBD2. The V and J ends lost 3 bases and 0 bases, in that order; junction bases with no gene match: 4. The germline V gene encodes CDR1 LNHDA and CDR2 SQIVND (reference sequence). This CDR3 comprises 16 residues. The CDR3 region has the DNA TGTGCCAGTAGTATCGGGAGCGGGAGCTCCTACAATGAGCAGTTCTTC. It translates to CASSIGSGSSYNEQFF.

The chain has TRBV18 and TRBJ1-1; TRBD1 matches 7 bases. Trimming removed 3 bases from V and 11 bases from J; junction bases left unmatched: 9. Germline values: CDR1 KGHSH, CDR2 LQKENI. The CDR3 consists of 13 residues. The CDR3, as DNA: TGTGCCAGCTCACCTGGGACAGATCTTATGGCTTTCTTT. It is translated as CASSPGTDLMAFF.

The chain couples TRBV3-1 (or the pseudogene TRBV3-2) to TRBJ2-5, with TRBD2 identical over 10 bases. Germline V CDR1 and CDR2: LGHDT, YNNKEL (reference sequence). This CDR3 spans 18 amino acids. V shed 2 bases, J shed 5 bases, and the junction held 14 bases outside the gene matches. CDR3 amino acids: CASSQTSGASQGSETQYF. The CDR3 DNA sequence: TGTGCCAGCAGCCAAACTAGCGGGGCATCTCAGGGGAGCGAGACCCAGTACTTC.

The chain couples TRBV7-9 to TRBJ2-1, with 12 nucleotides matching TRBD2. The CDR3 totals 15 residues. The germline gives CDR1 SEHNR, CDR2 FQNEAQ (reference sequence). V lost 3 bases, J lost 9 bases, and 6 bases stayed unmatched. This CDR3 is CASSFLAGGPSEQFF. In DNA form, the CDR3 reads TGTGCCAGCAGCTTTCTAGCGGGAGGGCCTAGTGAGCAGTTCTTC.

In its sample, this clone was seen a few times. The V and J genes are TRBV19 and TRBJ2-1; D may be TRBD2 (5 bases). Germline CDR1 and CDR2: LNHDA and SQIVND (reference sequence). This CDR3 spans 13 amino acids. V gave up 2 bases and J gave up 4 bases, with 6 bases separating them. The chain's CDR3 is CASSISGYNEQFF. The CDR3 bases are TGTGCCAGTAGTATATCGGGGTACAATGAGCAGTTCTTC.

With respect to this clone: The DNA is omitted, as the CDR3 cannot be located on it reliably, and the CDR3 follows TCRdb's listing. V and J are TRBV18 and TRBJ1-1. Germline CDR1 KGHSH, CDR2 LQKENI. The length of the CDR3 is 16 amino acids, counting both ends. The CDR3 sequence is CASSPFGAGMNTEAFF.